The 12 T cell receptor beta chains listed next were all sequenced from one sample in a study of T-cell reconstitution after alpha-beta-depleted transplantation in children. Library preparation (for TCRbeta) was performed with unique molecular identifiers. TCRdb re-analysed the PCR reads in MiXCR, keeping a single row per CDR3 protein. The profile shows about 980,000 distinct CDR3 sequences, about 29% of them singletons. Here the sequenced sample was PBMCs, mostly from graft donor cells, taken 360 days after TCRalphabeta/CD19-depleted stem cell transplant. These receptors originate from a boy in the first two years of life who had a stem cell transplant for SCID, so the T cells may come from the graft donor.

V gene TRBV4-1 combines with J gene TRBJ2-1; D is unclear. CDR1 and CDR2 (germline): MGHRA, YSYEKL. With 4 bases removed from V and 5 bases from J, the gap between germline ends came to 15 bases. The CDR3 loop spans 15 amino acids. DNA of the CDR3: TGCGCCAGCAGCCCCTTTCCCACAGCCGACAATGAGCAGTTCTTC. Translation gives CASSPFPTADNEQFF.

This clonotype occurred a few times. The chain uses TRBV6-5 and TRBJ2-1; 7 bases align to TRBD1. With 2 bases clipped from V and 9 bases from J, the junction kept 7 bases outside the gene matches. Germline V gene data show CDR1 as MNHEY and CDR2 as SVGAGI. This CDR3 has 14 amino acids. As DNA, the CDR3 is TGTGCCAGCAGTTACCGACAGGGAAGTAGTGAGCAGTTCTTC. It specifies CASSYRQGSSEQFF.

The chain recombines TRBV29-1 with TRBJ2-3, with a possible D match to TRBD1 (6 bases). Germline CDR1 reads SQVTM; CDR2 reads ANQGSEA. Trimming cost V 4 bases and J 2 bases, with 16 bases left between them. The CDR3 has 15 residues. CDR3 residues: CSVAVRGGPTDTQYF. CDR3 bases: TGCAGCGTTGCGGTGAGAGGGGGACCCACAGATACGCAGTATTTT.

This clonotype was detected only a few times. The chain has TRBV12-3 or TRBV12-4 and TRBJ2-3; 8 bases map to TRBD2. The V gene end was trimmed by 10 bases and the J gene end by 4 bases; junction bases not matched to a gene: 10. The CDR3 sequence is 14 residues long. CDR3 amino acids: CATKGGGWADTQYF. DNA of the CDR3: TGTGCCACCAAAGGCGGGGGGTGGGCAGATACGCAGTATTTT.

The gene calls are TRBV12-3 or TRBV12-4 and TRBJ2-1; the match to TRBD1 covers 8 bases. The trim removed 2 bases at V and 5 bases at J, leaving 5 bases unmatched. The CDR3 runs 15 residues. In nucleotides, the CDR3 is TGTGCCAGCAGTTTACCAGGGGGCACACACAATGAGCAGTTCTTC. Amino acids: CASSLPGGTHNEQFF.

The CDR3 spells CASSYGQGGEQYF. The CDR3 DNA follows: TGTGCCAGCAGCTATGGACAGGGAGGTGAGCAGTACTTC. The rearrangement joins TRBV28 to TRBJ2-7; 8 nucleotides agree with TRBD1. Germline V CDR1 and CDR2: MDHEN, SYDVKM. The CDR3 runs to 13 residues. Trimming at V came to 6 bases and at J to 7 bases, leaving 8 bases not matched to a gene.

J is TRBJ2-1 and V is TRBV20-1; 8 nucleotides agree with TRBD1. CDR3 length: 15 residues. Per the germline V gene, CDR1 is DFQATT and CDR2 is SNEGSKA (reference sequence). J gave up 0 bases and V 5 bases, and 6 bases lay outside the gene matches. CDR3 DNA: TGCAGTGCTTACACAGGGGGAAGCTCCTACAATGAGCAGTTCTTC. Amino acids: CSAYTGGSSYNEQFF.

The CDR3 sequence is CASKVAGGYNEQFF. CDR3 nucleotides: TGTGCCAGCAAAGTAGCGGGGGGGTACAATGAGCAGTTCTTC. The gene calls are TRBV2 and TRBJ2-1, with TRBD2 matching 11 bases. Looked up from germline, CDR1 is SNHLY and CDR2 is FYNNEI. This CDR3 region has 14 residues. J gave up 4 bases and V 7 bases, and 3 bases lay outside the gene matches. Filled out from reference TRBV2 and TRBJ2-1, the complete variable domain reads EPEVTQTPSHQVTQMGQEVILRCVPISNHLYFYWYRQILGQKVEFLVSFYNNEISEKSEIFDDQFSVERPDGSNFTLKIRSTKLEDSAMYFCASKVAGGYNEQFFGPGTRLTVL.

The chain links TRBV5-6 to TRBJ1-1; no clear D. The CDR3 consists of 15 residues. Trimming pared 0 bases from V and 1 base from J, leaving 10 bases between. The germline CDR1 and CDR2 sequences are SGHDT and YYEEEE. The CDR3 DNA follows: TGTGCCAGCAGCTTGGCCGGCCGGCAGAACACTGAAGCTTTCTTT. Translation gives CASSLAGRQNTEAFF.

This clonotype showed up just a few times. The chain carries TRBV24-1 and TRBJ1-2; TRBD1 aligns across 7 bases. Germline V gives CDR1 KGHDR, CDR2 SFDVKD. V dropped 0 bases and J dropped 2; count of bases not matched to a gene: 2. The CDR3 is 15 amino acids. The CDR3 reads CATSDLTGANYGYTF. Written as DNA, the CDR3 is TGTGCCACCAGTGATTTGACAGGGGCCAACTATGGCTACACCTTC.

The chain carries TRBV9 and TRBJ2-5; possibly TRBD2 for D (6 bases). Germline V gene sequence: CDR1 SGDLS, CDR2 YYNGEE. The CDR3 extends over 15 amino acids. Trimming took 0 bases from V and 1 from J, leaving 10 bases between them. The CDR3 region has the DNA TGTGCCAGCAGCGTAGTCGCGGGGCCCCAAGAGACCCAGTACTTC. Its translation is CASSVVAGPQETQYF.

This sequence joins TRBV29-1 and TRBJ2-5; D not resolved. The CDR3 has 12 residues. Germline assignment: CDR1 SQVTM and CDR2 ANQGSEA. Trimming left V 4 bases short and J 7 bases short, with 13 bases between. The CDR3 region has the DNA TGCAGCGTTGGGACCGGGTGGGGGACCCAGTACTTC. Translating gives CSVGTGWGTQYF. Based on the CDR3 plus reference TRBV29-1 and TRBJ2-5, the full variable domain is SAVISQKPSRDICQRGTSLTIQCQVDSQVTMMFWYRQQPGQSLTLIATANQGSEATYESGFVIDKFPISRPNLTFSTLTVSNMSPEDSSIYLCSVGTGWGTQYFGPGTRLLVL.